What follows are 15 T cell receptor beta chains derived from one specimen sequenced in a study of cytomegalovirus exposure and HLA in healthy donors. The repertoire was sequenced with immunoSEQ multiplex PCR; TCRdb's copy has only in-frame clones and lacks some. Altogether about 120,000 clones are present, around 87% being singletons, with the ten largest covering more than 5%. Sequenced input: PBMCs. The receptors were sampled from a woman under 30 in good health and CMV-seropositive.

In this sample, this clone turned up a few times. The gene calls are TRBV5-1 and TRBJ1-1; TRBD1 matches 7 bases. Looked up from germline, CDR1 is SGHRS and CDR2 is YFSETQ. V lost 4 bases and J lost 0; bases outside the gene matches: 6. The CDR3 has 15 residues. CDR3 region: CASSTGQAVNTEAFF. The CDR3 nucleotides read TGCGCCAGCAGCACAGGACAGGCCGTGAACACTGAAGCTTTCTTT.

V gene TRBV5-1 combines with J gene TRBJ2-7; 10 nucleotides line up with TRBD1. After removal of 4 bases from V and 3 bases from J, the junction contained 4 bases not matched to a gene. The CDR3 runs 14 residues. Per germline, CDR1 SGHRS and CDR2 YFSETQ. CDR3 protein: CASSARDRGYEQYF. The CDR3 region has the DNA TGCGCCAGCAGCGCCCGGGACAGGGGCTACGAGCAGTACTTC.

V gene TRBV18 combines with J gene TRBJ2-1; perhaps TRBD2 as D (5 bases). Trimming removed 3 bases at V and 8 bases at J, with 11 bases between. The CDR3 sequence is 13 residues long. Germline CDR1 KGHSH, CDR2 LQKENI. The CDR3 region has the DNA TGTGCCAGCTCACCGATTCAGGAGGATGAGCAGTTCTTC. Amino acids: CASSPIQEDEQFF.

This clone was detected only a few times. The chain combines TRBV11-2 with TRBJ1-3, with 10 bases fitting TRBD1. The CDR3 covers 16 residues. Germline values: CDR1 SGHAT, CDR2 FQNNGV. Germline trimming cut 4 bases from V and 3 bases from J; bases unmatched to any gene: 6. CDR3 nucleotide sequence: TGTGCCAGCAGCTCCGAAGACAGGGGGCTTGGAAACACCATATATTTT. Protein: CASSSEDRGLGNTIYF.

CDR3 protein: CASSPREVFGGRTDTQYF. DNA of the CDR3: TGTGCCAGCTCACCACGGGAGGTGTTTGGCGGGAGAACAGATACGCAGTATTTT. V and J are TRBV18 and TRBJ2-3, with 7 bases matching TRBD2. The CDR3 sequence is 18 residues long. The V gene end was trimmed by 1 base and the J gene end by 3 bases; junction bases not matched to a gene: 13. The germline V gene encodes CDR1 KGHSH and CDR2 LQKENI.

V and J are TRBV2 and TRBJ2-7; D is possibly TRBD1 (6 bases). The germline V gene has CDR1 SNHLY and CDR2 FYNNEI. The CDR3 is 19 amino acids. V was clipped by 3 bases and J by 2 bases, with 26 bases between them. DNA for the CDR3: TGTGCCAGCAGTGATCTCTTGGCGAGGACAGACAAAGAGACCTACGAGCAGTACTTC. Translation gives CASSDLLARTDKETYEQYF.

The rearrangement links TRBV7-2 to TRBJ1-1; no clear D gene. The CDR3 spans 13 residues. The germline V gene encodes CDR1 SGHTA and CDR2 FQGNSA. Between the trimmed V and J ends, which lost 2 bases and 8 bases, there was a span of 12 bases. CDR3 residues: CASSLSGKREAFF. Written as DNA, the CDR3 is TGTGCCAGCAGCTTATCGGGGAAGAGGGAAGCTTTCTTT.

J is TRBJ1-6 and V is TRBV30, with 7 bases lining up with TRBD1. The CDR3 has 14 residues. Germline V CDR1 and CDR2: GTSNPN, SVGIG (reference sequence). After removal of 7 bases from V and 6 bases from J, the junction contained 9 bases not matched to a gene. CDR3 nucleotide sequence: TGTGCCTTAAACCAGAACAGGGGTAATTCACCCCTCCACTTT. Amino acid sequence: CALNQNRGNSPLHF.

V is TRBV19 and J is TRBJ1-1; D gene unclear. Germline lookup yields CDR1 LNHDA and CDR2 SQIVND (reference sequence). V dropped 6 bases and J dropped 0 bases, with 14 bases sitting between them. This CDR3 has 15 residues. The CDR3 spells CASSPLTEMNTEAFF. In DNA form, the CDR3 reads TGTGCCAGTAGCCCACTCACAGAGATGAACACTGAAGCTTTCTTT.

The chain carries TRBV18 and TRBJ1-4; 7 bases map to TRBD1. The CDR3 runs 17 residues. Germline V lookup: CDR1 KGHSH, CDR2 LQKENI. With 3 bases clipped from V and 4 bases from J, the junction kept 11 bases outside the gene matches. The CDR3 DNA follows: TGTGCCAGCTCACCTTCGGCGGCAGGGGGAAATAATGAAAAACTGTTTTTT. Its translation: CASSPSAAGGNNEKLFF.

The chain employs TRBV4-2 and TRBJ1-2, with D possibly being TRBD1 (5 bases). The CDR3 contains 14 residues. The V gene lost 0 bases and the J gene lost 8 bases, with 13 bases spanning the gap. Germline V gene sequence: CDR1 LGHNA, CDR2 YNFKEQ. CDR3 in DNA: TGTGCCAGCAGCCAAGATCAGGGTGAAGGGGGCTACACCTTC. It yields the protein CASSQDQGEGGYTF.

In regard to this clone: The junction departs from the called germline gene at one end, perhaps through a read error. The chain links TRBV11-3 to TRBJ1-1; D possibly corresponds to TRBD1 (6 bases). The CDR3 loop spans 14 amino acids. Germline V gene lookup returns CDR1 SGHNT and CDR2 YENEEA. The CDR3 reads CASTLGAADRRAFF. The DNA for the CDR3 is TGTGCCAGCACCTTAGGGGCGGCAGACAGGAGGGCTTTCTTT.

The gene calls are TRBV11-3 and TRBJ1-1, with 10 bases that match TRBD1. V lost 5 bases, J lost 0 bases, and 6 bases stayed unmatched. Germline V gives CDR1 SGHNT, CDR2 YENEEA. The CDR3 totals 16 residues. CDR3 protein: CASSPGQGRLNTEAFF. The DNA for the CDR3 is TGTGCCAGCAGCCCGGGACAGGGGCGCTTGAACACTGAAGCTTTCTTT.

V is TRBV9 and J is TRBJ2-5; 7 nucleotides line up with TRBD2. The junction had 14 bases not matched to a gene; V was cut back by 4 bases and J by 5 bases. The germline V gene has CDR1 SGDLS and CDR2 YYNGEE. The CDR3 runs to 16 residues. The CDR3 DNA follows: TGTGCCAGCAGCCCGCGAGGTGGAGGGAGGGAGGAGACCCAGTACTTC. As protein: CASSPRGGGREETQYF.

This clone was observed a single time. V and J are TRBV4-2 and TRBJ2-2, with 11 bases that match TRBD2. This CDR3 has 17 amino acids. Trimming cost V 1 base and J 5 bases; bases outside gene matches: 6. Germline loops: CDR1 LGHNA, CDR2 YNFKEQ. CDR3 nucleotide sequence: TGTGCCAGCAGCCAAGCTAGCGGGGGGAGGAGTACCGGGGAGCTGTTTTTT. This translates into CASSQASGGRSTGELFF.